The next 20 T cell receptor beta chains were all read from a single sample in a study of T-cell memory formation after mild COVID-19. Each CDR3 protein gets one entry after TCRdb re-called the 5' RACE reads with MiXCR. The sample includes approximately 400,000 distinct CDR3 sequences, 24% seen only once; the top ten take 8.8%. Sequencing was performed on PBMCs or a T cell subset sorted from them (not recorded which). All receptors come from an adult woman who had mild COVID-19 (a few samples of this study predate the infection). Cell type and time point are not known.

The rearrangement links TRBV30 to TRBJ2-7, with TRBD1 matching 8 bases. The length of the CDR3 is 13 residues. Germline V gives CDR1 GTSNPN, CDR2 SVGIG (reference sequence). The V segment lost 8 bases and the J segment 4 bases; nucleotides outside the gene matches: 10. Written as DNA, the CDR3 is TGTGCCGGACAGGGACAATTGCTTTACGAGCAGTACTTC. Its protein product is CAGQGQLLYEQYF.

This clonotype was counted many times. The chain has TRBV5-1 and TRBJ2-1; D is undetermined. CDR1 and CDR2 from the germline V gene are SGHRS and YFSETQ. The CDR3 extends over 14 amino acids. Trimming pared 5 bases from V and 4 bases from J, leaving 13 bases between. The CDR3 spells CASRSGETYNEQFF. The CDR3 bases are TGCGCCAGCAGGTCAGGAGAGACATACAATGAGCAGTTCTTC.

The chain couples TRBV25-1 to TRBJ1-3; 9 bases are shared with TRBD1. Trimming took 3 bases from V and 8 from J; bases not matched to a gene: 2. From germline, CDR1 is MGHDK and CDR2 SYGVNS. This CDR3 is built from 13 residues. CDR3 loop: CASSEDRGDTIYF. The CDR3 DNA follows: TGTGCCAGCAGTGAGGACAGGGGAGACACCATATATTTT.

This clonotype was seen only a few times. V usage is TRBV12-3 or TRBV12-4 and J usage is TRBJ2-3; 10 bases match TRBD2. Unmatched junction bases numbered 7, after V lost 6 bases and J lost 7 bases. The CDR3 sequence is 14 residues long. In DNA form, the CDR3 reads TGTGCCAGCAGCCTAGCGGGAGTTTTAAATACGCAGTATTTT. Translating it yields CASSLAGVLNTQYF.

This chain uses TRBV5-5 with TRBJ1-1, with D perhaps matching TRBD1 (5 bases). V shed 3 bases and J shed 0 bases, with 15 bases lying between them. Germline CDR1 and CDR2: SGHKS and YYEKEE (reference sequence). This CDR3 contains 16 residues. The CDR3 DNA reads TGTGCCAGCAGCTCGCTAGGGACGGACATGAACACTGAAGCTTTCTTT. Amino acids: CASSSLGTDMNTEAFF.

This clonotype came up a few times. The rearrangement joins TRBV4-3 to TRBJ2-7, with 7 positions matching TRBD2. After removal of 0 bases from V and 1 base from J, the junction contained 6 bases not matched to a gene. Germline-derived CDR1 and CDR2 are LGHNA and YSLEER. The CDR3 has 16 amino acids. The CDR3 region has the DNA TGCGCCAGCAGCCAAGATGTCCTAGCGGCTTCCTACGAGCAGTACTTC. It specifies CASSQDVLAASYEQYF.

The chain combines TRBV7-2 with TRBJ2-1, with D possibly matching TRBD1 (5 bases). Trimming stripped 1 base from V and 13 bases from J, with 14 bases between. The CDR3 has 13 amino acids. Germline loops: CDR1 SGHTA, CDR2 FQGNSA. CDR3 region: CASSLEVGAQQFF. The CDR3 DNA sequence: TGTGCCAGCAGCTTAGAGGTAGGGGCTCAACAGTTCTTC.

The chain employs TRBV2 and TRBJ2-1; perhaps D is TRBD1 or TRBD2 (5 bases each). CDR3 length equals 13 residues. Germline CDR1 SNHLY, CDR2 FYNNEI. Trimming took 1 base from V and 14 from J, leaving 15 bases between them. The CDR3 coding sequence is TGTGCCAGCAGTGAAGTGAGGGACGCCCTGGAGTTCTTC. Its protein product is CASSEVRDALEFF.

This sequence joins TRBV5-1 and TRBJ2-7, with D possibly TRBD1 on 6 matching bases. The germline gives CDR1 SGHRS, CDR2 YFSETQ. The CDR3 loop spans 15 amino acids. Trimming left V 5 bases short and J 2 bases short, with 17 bases between. DNA for the CDR3: TGCGCCAGCAGACAAGAACAGGGAAATCCCTACGAGCAGTACTTC. Its protein is CASRQEQGNPYEQYF.

In its sample, this clonotype was seen a few times. The rearrangement joins TRBV7-9 to TRBJ1-6, with no clear D. Trimming cost V 4 bases and J 7 bases, with 11 bases left between them. Looked up from germline, CDR1 is SEHNR and CDR2 is FQNEAQ (reference sequence). This CDR3 spans 14 amino acids. DNA for the CDR3: TGTGCCAGCAGCTCCGGGGAGAGAAATTCACCCCTCCACTTT. Its protein product is CASSSGERNSPLHF.

This clonotype has a count of ten or more. The V and J genes are TRBV5-1 and TRBJ2-2, with no clear D. Trimming took off 4 bases at V and 6 bases at J, with 7 bases between the two ends. The germline gives CDR1 SGHRS, CDR2 YFSETQ. The CDR3 extends over 12 amino acids. The chain's CDR3 is CASSLDSGELFF. As DNA, the CDR3 is TGCGCCAGCAGCCTTGACTCCGGGGAGCTGTTTTTT.

The chain links TRBV10-3 to TRBJ2-3; 9 bases are shared with TRBD1. J gave up 3 bases and V 6 bases, and 4 bases lay outside the gene matches. This CDR3 is 14 amino acids long. CDR1 and CDR2 from the germline V gene are ENHRY and SYGVKD. This CDR3 reads CAISPGTGTDTQYF. DNA of the CDR3: TGTGCCATCAGCCCCGGGACAGGGACAGATACGCAGTATTTT.

This clonotype has ten or more counts. The rearrangement uses TRBV7-6 and TRBJ2-6; D might be TRBD1 or TRBD2, each matching 5 bases. Germline lookup yields CDR1 SGHVS and CDR2 FNYEAQ. CDR3 length equals 17 residues. The germline V and J ends were trimmed by 5 bases and 2 bases, with 16 bases remaining between them. This chain's CDR3 is CASSIRDVNTGANVLTF. The CDR3 DNA reads as TGTGCCAGCAGCATCCGGGACGTGAATACTGGGGCCAACGTCCTGACTTTC.

This clonotype came up a few times. This chain joins TRBV5-1 and TRBJ2-2; 8 nucleotides agree with TRBD1. The CDR3 covers 14 residues. Germline assignment: CDR1 SGHRS and CDR2 YFSETQ. Losses at the gene ends were 4 bases for V and 8 bases for J; bases not matched to a gene: 7. The chain's CDR3 is CASSTGQGVGELFF. The CDR3 DNA follows: TGCGCCAGCAGCACCGGACAGGGCGTGGGGGAGCTGTTTTTT.

The table lists this clonotype with a few counts. This chain connects TRBV7-9 to TRBJ2-1, with 9 nucleotides matching TRBD2. CDR1 and CDR2 (germline): SEHNR, FQNEAQ (reference sequence). Germline trimming cut 6 bases from V and 7 bases from J; bases unmatched to any gene: 7. The CDR3 runs 14 residues. CDR3 nucleotides: TGTGCCAGCAGACGGCGGGAGGGCCCAAATGAGCAGTTCTTC. Translating gives CASRRREGPNEQFF.

The chain links TRBV10-3 to TRBJ1-2; possibly TRBD1 for D (6 bases). Deletions cut 6 bases from V and 5 bases from J, with 22 bases between. The CDR3 totals 16 residues. The germline V gene encodes CDR1 ENHRY and CDR2 SYGVKD. Written as DNA, the CDR3 is TGTGCCATCAGCCGCGGACAGACCTGGGAGCAATATGGCTACACCTTC. Translating it yields CAISRGQTWEQYGYTF.

The chain has TRBV20-1 and TRBJ2-2; 9 bases agree with TRBD1. CDR3 length equals 14 residues. Germline CDR1 and CDR2: DFQATT and SNEGSKA (reference sequence). With 3 bases clipped from V and 6 bases from J, the junction kept 5 bases outside the gene matches. The CDR3 DNA follows: TGCAGTGCTAGCGATCGGGACAGGGCCGGGGAGCTGTTTTTT. This gives the protein CSASDRDRAGELFF.

This clonotype turned up a few times. This chain connects TRBV12-3 or TRBV12-4 to TRBJ2-3; 7 bases align to TRBD1. The CDR3 contains 12 residues. The junction had 7 bases not matched to a gene; V was cut back by 6 bases and J by 10 bases. CDR3 protein: CASSGQVTPQYF. The CDR3 nucleotides are TGTGCCAGCAGCGGACAGGTTACGCCGCAGTATTTT.

The rearrangement joins TRBV12-3 or TRBV12-4 to TRBJ2-4; TRBD2 agrees at 9 bases. CDR3 length: 16 residues. J lost 5 bases, V lost 1 base, and 6 bases had no gene match. DNA for the CDR3: TGTGCCAGCAGTTTAGGTCCGCGGGGGGGACAAAACATTCAGTACTTC. It encodes CASSLGPRGGQNIQYF.

In DNA, the CDR3 is TGTGCCAGCAGCTCGCCCGGGACATTTTCCTACGAGCAGTACTTC. As protein: CASSSPGTFSYEQYF. V is TRBV7-9 and J is TRBJ2-7, with D maybe TRBD1 (6 bases). Per the germline V gene, CDR1 is SEHNR and CDR2 is FQNEAQ (reference sequence). The CDR3 runs to 15 residues. Trimming pared 4 bases from V and 1 base from J, leaving 14 bases between.